This T cell receptor (beta chain) came from a study of T cells after posttransplantation cyclophosphamide. Sequenced by immunoSEQ multiplex PCR; TCRdb stores in-frame clones only, minus some. The table includes around 9,900 clones, roughly 88% detected once. Points from the study as a whole: TRB clonality was highly associated with recipient CMV seropositivity and reactivation. TRB overlap between skin or GI tissue T cells and blood was limited. Later blood repertoires were often dominated by clones from the donor CD8+ memory compartment.

Controls had myeloablative marrow grafts with methotrexate and calcineurin inhibitor, sampled at 1 year. The CDR3 contains 13 residues. Germline V CDR1 and CDR2: LNHDA, SQIVND (reference sequence). Comment on this clone: Its specificity is not known.

The sequencing here drew on PBMCs, taken after an allogeneic stem cell transplant with a calcineurin inhibitor and methotrexate. The receptor was derived from a male patient between 25 and 39 years old who received an allogeneic stem cell transplant from an unrelated donor, was CMV-positive, and had no GVHD. Some T cells may trace back to the graft donor. The chain carries TRBV19 and TRBJ2-5; 8 bases align to TRBD1. Near its end, the DNA agrees better with TRBJ2-7, so the J call may be wrong. In DNA form, the CDR3 reads TGTGCCAGTAGTTGGACAGGGTCCTACGAGCAGTACTTC. As protein: CASSWTGSYEQYF.